One T cell receptor beta chain is described in this entry. The data were taken from a study of blood T cell repertoires in COVID-19. Overall study: Acute-phase and convalescent COVID-19 samples originated in the United States, Italy and Spain. Sources were T cells, B-cell-depleted T cells, or PBMCs; the material itself was cDNA or gDNA.

Original processing methods: It was from reference gene primer amplification that nucleated cell counts were estimated. Libraries were prepared by immunoSEQ multiplex PCR; TCRdb keeps only in-frame clonotypes and omits some of them. That table is the source of V, J and clone size, and D and trimming were worked out from the DNA. The profile shows 380,000 or so clones, roughly 90% of them singletons. This TCR derives from a man in his forties with acute or convalescent COVID-19. Sequencing input: peripheral blood.

CDR3 DNA sequence: TGTGCCAGCAGCGGCCGGGTCCAAACCGGGGAAAAACTGTTTTTT. Protein product: CASSGRVQTGEKLFF. This chain uses TRBV9 with TRBJ1-4; D call uncertain. Trimming cost V 3 bases and J 8 bases, with 17 bases left between them. This CDR3 spans 15 amino acids. Germline CDR1 SGDLS, CDR2 YYNGEE.